One and the same sample provided the 23 T cell receptor beta chains below, sequenced in a study of blood T cell repertoires in COVID-19. Libraries were prepared by immunoSEQ multiplex PCR; TCRdb keeps only in-frame clonotypes and omits some of them. This table holds 250,000 to 300,000 clones, roughly nine tenths found once. Input material: PBMCs or T cells enriched from blood (not recorded which). All receptors come from a human donor in a cohort exposed to, infected with or recovered from COVID-19 (not recorded which). The donor label of this sample is uncertain.

The chain is built from TRBV4-2 and TRBJ1-6; D perhaps matches TRBD1 (5 bases). Per the germline V gene, CDR1 is LGHNA and CDR2 is YNFKEQ. Trimming took off 3 bases at V and 7 bases at J, with 16 bases between the two ends. The CDR3 is 16 residues long. CDR3 nucleotide sequence: TGTGCCAGCAGCCATCGGGGCCGGGAGTCAAATTCACCCCTCCACTTT. Amino acid sequence: CASSHRGRESNSPLHF.

The chain is built from TRBV2 and TRBJ1-5; D gene ambiguous. Germline lookup yields CDR1 SNHLY and CDR2 FYNNEI. The CDR3 totals 13 residues. Between the trimmed V and J ends, which lost 2 bases and 7 bases, there was a span of 9 bases. This CDR3 is CASSELGAQPQHF. The CDR3 nucleotides are TGTGCCAGCAGTGAACTCGGAGCCCAGCCCCAGCATTTT.

The chain uses TRBV2 and TRBJ1-2, with D possibly being TRBD1 (5 bases). The CDR3 sequence is 13 residues long. CDR1 and CDR2 from the germline V gene are SNHLY and FYNNEI. Trimming shortened V by 2 bases and J by 4 bases, and 8 bases separated the two germline ends. The CDR3 spells CASSELGGYGYTF. Written as DNA, the CDR3 is TGTGCCAGCAGTGAACTCGGGGGCTATGGCTACACCTTC.

The chain carries TRBV5-4 and TRBJ1-2; 7 bases agree with TRBD1. V gave up 4 bases and J gave up 2 bases; unmatched junction bases: 2. Germline-derived CDR1 and CDR2 are SGHNT and YYREEE (reference sequence). There are 13 residues in the CDR3. Here the CDR3 reads CASSPGQNYGYTF. CDR3 nucleotide sequence: TGTGCCAGCAGCCCGGGACAGAACTATGGCTACACCTTC.

V and J are TRBV6-5 and TRBJ2-7; TRBD1 agrees at 8 bases. V lost 5 bases, J lost 5 bases, and 8 bases stayed unmatched. Germline V gene data show CDR1 as MNHEY and CDR2 as SVGAGI. The CDR3 length is 14 residues. CDR3 DNA: TGTGCCAGCAGTCGGACAGGGCGAGGTCACGAGCAGTACTTC. This codes for CASSRTGRGHEQYF.

This chain links TRBV2 with TRBJ2-3; TRBD2 aligns across 14 bases. The CDR3 totals 15 residues. Germline V gives CDR1 SNHLY, CDR2 FYNNEI. J gave up 3 bases and V 7 bases, and 3 bases lay outside the gene matches. This CDR3 is CASTGTSGGTDTQYF. CDR3 DNA: TGTGCCAGCACCGGGACTAGCGGGGGAACAGATACGCAGTATTTT.

This clone is a singleton in its sample. The V call is TRBV4-1, the J call TRBJ2-7, with 8 bases that match TRBD2. With 2 bases clipped from V and 2 bases from J, the junction kept 5 bases outside the gene matches. The CDR3 is made up of 15 amino acids. From germline, CDR1 is MGHRA and CDR2 YSYEKL. The CDR3 DNA is TGCGCCAGCAGCCAAATTATCGGGGGGGCCTACGAGCAGTACTTC. This encodes CASSQIIGGAYEQYF.

The V call is TRBV5-1, the J call TRBJ2-5; 7 positions agree with TRBD2. From germline, CDR1 is SGHRS and CDR2 YFSETQ. This CDR3 has 15 residues. With V trimmed by 4 bases and J by 4 bases, 10 bases remained unmatched. CDR3 DNA: TGCGCCAGCAGCCCGGACGGACTAGTTGGAGAGACCCAGTACTTC. Translated: CASSPDGLVGETQYF.

The rearrangement uses TRBV6-5 and TRBJ2-1, with TRBD2 matching 8 bases. V dropped 6 bases and J dropped 8; count of bases not matched to a gene: 6. The germline V gene encodes CDR1 MNHEY and CDR2 SVGAGI. The CDR3 is 13 amino acids. In nucleotides, the CDR3 is TGTGCCAGCAGCTCCGGGGGGGTAGATGAGCAGTTCTTC. It specifies CASSSGGVDEQFF.

This chain uses TRBV4-3 with TRBJ2-7; tentative D call: TRBD1 (6 bases). CDR1 is LGHNA and CDR2 is YSLEER in the germline V gene. The CDR3 loop spans 15 amino acids. V was shortened by 1 base and J by 4 bases, with 14 bases between the two germline ends. CDR3 sequence reads: CASSQGQAGGYEQYF. The CDR3 region has the DNA TGCGCCAGCAGCCAAGGACAGGCGGGCGGGTACGAGCAGTACTTC.

The V call is TRBV10-3, the J call TRBJ2-7; no clear D. Germline V gene lookup returns CDR1 ENHRY and CDR2 SYGVKD. Trimming removed 5 bases from V and 7 bases from J, with 15 bases in between. This CDR3 contains 13 residues. DNA of the CDR3: TGTGCCATCAGTCCTACTGAAACTTGGGAGCAGTACTTC. Translation gives CAISPTETWEQYF.

The chain uses TRBV5-1 and TRBJ1-5, with a weak D call TRBD1 (6 bases). CDR1 SGHRS and CDR2 YFSETQ come from the germline V gene. Trimming removed 0 bases from V and 5 bases from J, with 12 bases in between. The CDR3 has 15 residues. CDR3 nucleotides: TGCGCCAGCAGCTTGGAAGGCAGGGGCGATCAGCCCCAGCATTTT. This codes for CASSLEGRGDQPQHF.

V and J are TRBV5-4 and TRBJ2-3; D is uncertain. Trimming removed 5 bases at V and 1 base at J, with 8 bases between. The germline V gene encodes CDR1 SGHNT and CDR2 YYREEE (reference sequence). The CDR3 totals 13 residues. For the CDR3, the DNA is TGTGCCAGCAGATTTCGAGGCACAGATACGCAGTATTTT. It translates to CASRFRGTDTQYF.

The V and J genes are TRBV11-1 and TRBJ1-1, with D tentatively TRBD1 (6 bases). V lost 4 bases to trimming and J lost 6 bases, with 12 bases between them. This CDR3 spans 13 amino acids. CDR1 is SGHAT and CDR2 is FQDESV in the germline V gene (reference sequence). The CDR3 loop reads CASSSPQGPEAFF. In nucleotides, the CDR3 is TGTGCCAGCAGCTCACCCCAGGGGCCTGAAGCTTTCTTT.

This chain joins TRBV1 and TRBJ1-1. TRBV1 is an annotated pseudogene. The CDR3 is made up of 17 amino acids. The CDR3 nucleotides are TGCACCAGCAGCCATTACCTCGCGGTTACAATGAACACTGAAGCTTTCTTT. Translating gives CTSSHYLAVTMNTEAFF.

For this clone: This CDR3 is also generated by other DNA sequences in the sample. The chain links TRBV5-1 to TRBJ1-1, with a tentative D call TRBD1 (6 bases). Germline lookup yields CDR1 SGHRS and CDR2 YFSETQ. The CDR3 runs to 14 residues. Trimming shortened V by 4 bases and J by 1 base, and 11 bases separated the two germline ends. The DNA of the CDR3 is TGCGCCAGCAGCCTGGACAGTACGAACACTGAAGCTTTCTTT. It codes for CASSLDSTNTEAFF.

The rearrangement links TRBV4-1 to TRBJ2-5; D call uncertain. V was trimmed by 0 bases and J by 5 bases, leaving 7 bases between them. The length of the CDR3 is 13 residues. The germline CDR1 and CDR2 sequences are MGHRA and YSYEKL. The chain's CDR3 is CASSQDLPETQYF. The CDR3 nucleotides are TGCGCCAGCAGCCAAGATCTACCCGAGACCCAGTACTTC.

The table lists this clone with a count of one. The chain employs TRBV15 and TRBJ2-7; D possibly corresponds to TRBD2 (7 bases). Germline lookup yields CDR1 LNHNV and CDR2 YYDKDF (reference sequence). The CDR3 totals 15 residues. V dropped 0 bases and J dropped 0 bases, with 9 bases sitting between them. CDR3 DNA sequence: TGTGCCACCAGCAGAGATCGGGGGGCCTCCTACGAGCAGTACTTC. This sequence encodes CATSRDRGASYEQYF.

The V call is TRBV5-1, the J call TRBJ2-5; 10 positions match TRBD2. The CDR3 sequence is 16 residues long. Germline V gene sequence: CDR1 SGHRS, CDR2 YFSETQ. V shed 1 base, J shed 4 bases, and the junction held 7 bases outside the gene matches. The chain's CDR3 is CASSLPERGGRETQYF. In DNA form, the CDR3 reads TGCGCCAGCAGCTTGCCCGAGCGGGGGGGTCGAGAGACCCAGTACTTC.

The chain employs TRBV7-3 and TRBJ1-6, with TRBD1 identical over 9 bases. The length of the CDR3 is 16 residues. Trimming took 6 bases from V and 7 from J; bases not matched to a gene: 10. The germline V gene encodes CDR1 SGHTA and CDR2 FQGTGA. The CDR3 coding sequence is TGTGCCAGCAGTCTTACCGGGACAGGGTTCAATTCACCCCTCCACTTT. This codes for CASSLTGTGFNSPLHF.

This clone was counted a single time. In DNA form, the CDR3 reads TGTGCCTGGAGTGTGCCGGGATCTTTGAACACTGAAGCTTTCTTT. Amino acids: CAWSVPGSLNTEAFF. The gene calls are TRBV30 and TRBJ1-1, with D unresolved. Germline CDR1 GTSNPN, CDR2 SVGIG (reference sequence). V lost 0 bases and J lost 0, with 11 bases in between. This CDR3 has 15 residues.

CDR3 in DNA: TGTGCCAGCAGCCACCCCGGGACAGGGGGCAATTATGGCTACACCTTC. The encoded protein is CASSHPGTGGNYGYTF. The chain has TRBV14 and TRBJ1-2; 12 nucleotides match TRBD1. The CDR3 is 16 residues long. Germline trimming cut 3 bases from V and 5 bases from J; bases unmatched to any gene: 7. Germline loops: CDR1 SGHDN, CDR2 FVKESK.

This sequence joins TRBV28 and TRBJ1-2; 7 bases agree with TRBD1. The CDR3 contains 13 residues. J gave up 8 bases and V 5 bases, and 8 bases lay outside the gene matches. Per the germline V gene, CDR1 is MDHEN and CDR2 is SYDVKM. The CDR3 nucleotides read TGTGCCAGCAGTACAGGGGTCAGAGGAGGCTACACCTTC. Its protein product is CASSTGVRGGYTF.